The 15 T cell receptor beta chains below were found in one sample sequenced in a study of T cell changes during pregnancy in multiple sclerosis. Only in-frame clones appear in the TCRdb table, and some are missing; sequencing was by immunoSEQ multiplex PCR. The sample lists approximately 89,000 clones, over 90% occurring once. This material consisted of peripheral blood, taken in the third trimester of pregnancy. The receptor source for this set is a female donor with multiple sclerosis, enrolled in a pregnancy study.

This clone was seen more than once but under ten times. V usage is TRBV2 and J usage is TRBJ2-4; 7 nucleotides agree with TRBD1. V lost 9 bases and J lost 6; bases outside the gene matches: 5. CDR1 and CDR2 from the germline V gene are SNHLY and FYNNEI. The CDR3 consists of 12 residues. CDR3 sequence (DNA): TGTGCCAGTCAGGGGGAATCAAACATTCAGTACTTC. This encodes CASQGESNIQYF.

The genes are TRBV25-1 and TRBJ2-1, with 10 positions matching TRBD2. The CDR3 consists of 14 residues. After removal of 5 bases from V and 8 bases from J, the junction contained 6 bases not matched to a gene. CDR1 and CDR2 (germline): MGHDK, SYGVNS. CDR3 amino acids: CASSLAGVRDEQFF. In nucleotides, the CDR3 is TGTGCCAGCAGTCTAGCGGGAGTTAGGGATGAGCAGTTCTTC.

This clone showed up just a few times. This chain joins TRBV7-9 and TRBJ2-7, with TRBD2 matching over 7 bases. In germline, CDR1 is SEHNR, CDR2 FQNEAQ (reference sequence). V trimming: 6 bases; J trimming: 1 base; junction bases outside the gene matches: 3. The CDR3 covers 13 residues. As DNA, the CDR3 is TGTGCCAGCAGATGGGAGGGATCCTACGAGCAGTACTTC. Protein sequence: CASRWEGSYEQYF. The whole variable domain, remainder taken from reference TRBV7-9 and TRBJ2-7, is DTGVSQNPRHKITKRGQNVTFRCDPISEHNRLYWYRQTLGQGPEFLTYFQNEAQLEKSRLLSDRFSAERPKGSFSTLEIQRTEQGDSAMYLCASRWEGSYEQYFGPGTRLTVT.

The CDR3 reads CASNLRGTNTEAFF. The CDR3 DNA follows: TGTGCCAGCAACCTAAGGGGTACGAACACTGAAGCTTTCTTT. The chain has TRBV2 and TRBJ1-1, with a possible D match to TRBD1 (5 bases). Germline CDR1 reads SNHLY; CDR2 reads FYNNEI. CDR3 length equals 14 residues. The ends were cut back, 7 bases at V and 1 base at J, with 13 bases in the middle. Looking up the rest from reference TRBV2 and TRBJ1-1 gives the full variable domain: EPEVTQTPSHQVTQMGQEVILRCVPISNHLYFYWYRQILGQKVEFLVSFYNNEISEKSEIFDDQFSVERPDGSNFTLKIRSTKLEDSAMYFCASNLRGTNTEAFFGQGTRLTVV.

This rearrangement joins TRBV10-1 to TRBJ1-1; D is undetermined. Germline CDR1 is WNHNN and CDR2 is SYGVQD (reference sequence). Deletions cut 0 bases from V and 11 bases from J, with 13 bases between. This CDR3 region has 13 residues. The CDR3 DNA is TGCGCCAGCAGTGAGTCGGGGAGGGTGTGGGCTTTCTTT. Translating it yields CASSESGRVWAFF.

V is TRBV4-1 and J is TRBJ2-3; D might be TRBD2 (7 bases). Per germline, CDR1 MGHRA and CDR2 YSYEKL. Trimming cost V 1 base and J 2 bases, with 16 bases left between them. The length of the CDR3 is 17 residues. The DNA for the CDR3 is TGCGCCAGCAGCCAAGTGGGGGCGGGGGCGGCCACAGATACGCAGTATTTT. Its translation is CASSQVGAGAATDTQYF.

This clone has a single count. This rearrangement joins TRBV9 to TRBJ1-3; TRBD1 aligns across 7 bases. In germline, CDR1 is SGDLS, CDR2 YYNGEE. CDR3 size: 15 residues. Trimming at V came to 3 bases and at J to 5 bases, leaving 8 bases not matched to a gene. The CDR3 bases are TGTGCCAGCAGCGCCGCCGGGACAGCCAGAAACACCATATATTTT. It encodes CASSAAGTARNTIYF.

The gene calls are TRBV23-1 and TRBJ2-7; the D gene is possibly TRBD1 (6 bases). TRBV23-1 carries the ORF label, with uncertain function. The CDR3 is 17 amino acids. V was clipped by 3 bases and J by 2 bases, with 20 bases between them. The CDR3 protein is CASSHVRGRQVAYEQYF. CDR3 nucleotides: TGCGCCAGCAGTCATGTGAGGGGCCGACAGGTAGCCTACGAGCAGTACTTC.

This chain joins TRBV7-2 and TRBJ2-7, with D perhaps matching TRBD2 (6 bases). Trimming left V 5 bases short and J 2 bases short, with 13 bases between. The CDR3 runs 14 residues. Germline CDR1 is SGHTA and CDR2 is FQGNSA. DNA for the CDR3: TGTGCCAGCAGCCCCGGCGGGGAAGCCTACGAGCAGTACTTC. Its translation is CASSPGGEAYEQYF.

This rearrangement joins TRBV2 to TRBJ1-5; D is unclear. Trimming shortened V by 4 bases and J by 7 bases, and 11 bases separated the two germline ends. The CDR3 is 13 residues long. Germline-derived CDR1 and CDR2 are SNHLY and FYNNEI. CDR3 sequence reads: CASSGVGRQPQHF. The CDR3 DNA sequence: TGTGCCAGCAGTGGCGTTGGTCGGCAGCCCCAGCATTTT.

This clone was counted a few times. J is TRBJ1-5 and V is TRBV30; no firm D call. The CDR3 spans 14 residues. Trimming left V 0 bases short and J 3 bases short, with 9 bases between. Germline values: CDR1 GTSNPN, CDR2 SVGIG (reference sequence). The CDR3 DNA follows: TGTGCCTGGAGTGTACTAGGGTCCAATCAGCCCCAGCATTTT. This codes for CAWSVLGSNQPQHF. The full variable domain, in which reference TRBV30 and TRBJ1-5 provide the parts outside the CDR3, is SQTIHQWPATLVQPVGSPLSLECTVEGTSNPNLYWYRQAAGRGLQLLFYSVGIGQISSEVPQNLSASRPQDRQFILSSKKLLLSDSGFYLCAWSVLGSNQPQHFGDGTRLSIL.

The gene calls are TRBV27 and TRBJ2-7; TRBD2 matches at 7 bases. V shed 6 bases and J 7 bases; nucleotides not matched to a gene: 6. CDR1 is MNHEY, CDR2 SMNVEV, per germline (reference sequence). The CDR3 covers 12 residues. The CDR3 DNA follows: TGTGCCAGCAGCACCCTCGGGGGGGAGCAGTACTTC. Protein: CASSTLGGEQYF.

This clone has only one observation. CDR3 region: CASSQEGLASSYEQYF. CDR3 in DNA: TGCGCCAGCAGCCAAGAGGGTCTAGCGAGCTCCTACGAGCAGTACTTC. The chain couples TRBV4-1 to TRBJ2-7; tentative D call: TRBD2 (6 bases). V dropped 0 bases and J dropped 0 bases, with 12 bases sitting between them. Germline values: CDR1 MGHRA, CDR2 YSYEKL. The CDR3 runs 16 residues.

The chain is built from TRBV18 and TRBJ1-3, with D hard to call. Germline-derived CDR1 and CDR2 are KGHSH and LQKENI. Trimming stripped 3 bases from V and 7 bases from J, with 10 bases between. The CDR3 has 13 amino acids. Here the CDR3 DNA reads TGTGCCAGCTCACCGAAGGGCGGGAACACCATATATTTT. This translates into CASSPKGGNTIYF. The full variable domain, completed using reference TRBV18 and TRBJ1-3, is NAGVMQNPRHLVRRRGQEARLRCSPMKGHSHVYWYRQLPEEGLKFMVYLQKENIIDESGMPKERFSAEFPKEGPSILRIQQVVRGDSAAYFCASSPKGGNTIYFGEGSWLTVV.

V usage is TRBV4-2 and J usage is TRBJ1-1, with TRBD1 identical over 7 bases. Trimming cost V 2 bases and J 4 bases; bases outside gene matches: 10. Germline V gene lookup returns CDR1 LGHNA and CDR2 YNFKEQ. There are 16 residues in the CDR3. Written as DNA, the CDR3 is TGTGCCAGCAGCCAATCTCAGGGGGTATGGAGCACTGAAGCTTTCTTT. Translation: CASSQSQGVWSTEAFF.